This T cell receptor beta chain is from a study of post-analysis software for immune sequencing data. On the study more broadly: The courses of disease that were included comprised relapsing-remitting, secondary progressive and progressive-relapsing multiple sclerosis.

Trimming cost V 2 bases and J 4 bases, with 15 bases left between them. Germline CDR1 reads SGHTA; CDR2 reads FQGTGA. The CDR3 length is 16 residues. General study findings and limits: Compared against controls, patients with multiple sclerosis displayed significantly lower normalized Chao1 diversity. Four or five TRBV segments were significantly more frequent in patients than in controls. TRBV5-6, TRBV5-1 and TRBV20-1 were among these segments.

Researchers reported that TCR beta cDNA libraries carried unique molecular identifiers. TCRdb re-derived calls from the PCR reads in MiXCR, one entry per CDR3 protein. The profile shows a few hundred thousand distinct CDR3 sequences, approximately 33% of them singletons. This clonotype was picked up a small number of times. Its target is unknown. This receptor was identified in a girl between 10 and 17 years old with multiple sclerosis. This chain connects TRBV7-3 to TRBJ2-1; D possibly uses TRBD1 or TRBD2 (7 bases each). Sample: blood. The CDR3 spells CASSLGRGRGYNEQFF. DNA for the CDR3: TGTGCCAGCAGCTTAGGCAGGGGGAGGGGTTACAATGAGCAGTTCTTC.